The rows below give T cell receptor beta chains drawn from one sample of a study of OX40 agonist ivuxolimab in advanced cancers. Clones were read by immunoSEQ multiplex PCR, and TCRdb kept only the in-frame ones, dropping some. The table has around 26,000 clones, 75% to 90% seen once. Sequencing was performed on CD4+ or CD8+ T cells sorted from blood, taken in a trial of the OX40 agonist ivuxolimab. The receptor set was obtained from an adult with an advanced solid tumor such as melanoma, head and neck, liver or kidney cancer. Both conserved end residues are part of each CDR3. The D gene is left open where the match is weak. Not every row has a clone size; where given, it reads once, few, many or a size class.

clone_size	cdr3_length	v_call	d_call	j_call	cdr3_aa	cdr3_nt
-	13	TRBV4-1	-	TRBJ1-1	CASSHHGQYEAFF	TGCGCCAGCAGCCATCACGGACAGTATGAAGCTTTCTTT
-	14	TRBV11-2	-	TRBJ2-7	CASSFGGTFYEQYF	TGTGCCAGCAGCTTTGGGGGGACTTTCTACGAGCAGTACTTC
-	16	TRBV7-6	-	TRBJ2-3	CASSLDGASSTDTQYF	TGTGCCAGCAGCTTAGACGGCGCATCTAGCACAGATACGCAGTATTTT
-	14	TRBV5-1	TRBD1	TRBJ2-1	CASSLVGTANEQFF	TGCGCCAGCAGCTTGGTGGGGACAGCCAATGAGCAGTTCTTC
-	14	TRBV2	-	TRBJ2-3	CASSEVRSTDTQYF	TGTGCCAGCAGTGAGGTCAGGAGCACAGATACGCAGTATTTT
-	15	TRBV18	-	TRBJ2-5	CASSPFGNDQETQYF	TGTGCCAGCTCACCCTTTGGAAATGACCAAGAGACCCAGTACTTC
-	12	TRBV6-1	-	TRBJ1-2	CASRDGFYGYTF	TGTGCCAGCAGGGATGGGTTCTATGGCTACACCTTC
-	16	TRBV5-1	TRBD2	TRBJ2-5	CASSLSRGGPQETQYF	TGCGCCAGCAGCTTGAGTCGGGGGGGCCCTCAAGAGACCCAGTACTTC
-	14	TRBV9	-	TRBJ2-7	CASSVGKGLDEQYF	TGTGCCAGCAGCGTTGGAAAGGGGTTGGACGAGCAGTACTTC
-	14	TRBV9	TRBD1	TRBJ1-3	CASSVRQGGNTIYF	TGTGCCAGCAGCGTTAGACAGGGGGGAAACACCATATATTTT
-	13	TRBV28	-	TRBJ2-3	CASSLLPDDTQYF	TGTGCCAGCAGTTTATTACCCGACGATACGCAGTATTTT
-	13	TRBV25-1	-	TRBJ1-2	CASSDAVWNGYTF	TGTGCCAGCAGTGACGCGGTTTGGAATGGCTACACCTTC
-	15	TRBV7-8	-	TRBJ2-7	CASSTEPGERNEQYF	TGTGCCAGCAGTACCGAACCAGGGGAAAGGAACGAGCAGTACTTC
-	11	TRBV7-9	-	TRBJ2-5	CASSYGETQYF	TGTGCCAGCAGCTACGGTGAGACCCAGTACTTC
-	13	TRBV28	-	TRBJ2-6	CASSPVGANVLTF	TGTGCCAGCAGTCCCGTGGGGGCCAACGTCCTGACTTTC
-	14	TRBV19	-	TRBJ2-1	CASSIGGVGNEQFF	TGTGCCAGTAGTATAGGGGGGGTGGGCAATGAGCAGTTCTTC
-	18	TRBV2	-	TRBJ1-2	CASSEAVRLSVSNYGYTF	TGTGCCAGCAGTGAAGCTGTAAGGTTGAGCGTTTCTAACTATGGCTACACCTTC
few	15	TRBV5-6	-	TRBJ2-5	CASSLARTAKETQYF	TGTGCCAGCAGCTTGGCCAGGACAGCGAAAGAGACCCAGTACTTC
-	14	TRBV5-8	-	TRBJ2-2	CASSVRGYAGELFF	TGTGCCAGCAGCGTAAGAGGCTATGCCGGGGAGCTGTTTTTT
-	15	TRBV7-9	TRBD2	TRBJ2-2	CASSLLAGDHGELFF	TGTGCCAGCAGCTTACTAGCGGGGGATCACGGGGAGCTGTTTTTT
-	15	TRBV19	TRBD1	TRBJ2-2	CASSMKDRANGELFF	TGTGCCAGTAGTATGAAGGACAGGGCAAACGGGGAGCTGTTTTTT
-	13	TRBV6-5	TRBD1	TRBJ1-5	CASRTGGHQPQHF	TGTGCCAGCAGGACAGGGGGGCATCAGCCCCAGCATTTT
medium-sized	16	TRBV7-6	-	TRBJ2-3	CASSLKGWGNGDTQYF	TGTGCCAGCAGCTTAAAAGGATGGGGGAATGGAGATACGCAGTATTTT
-	14	TRBV28	-	TRBJ2-2	CASSFNSYAGELFF	TGTGCCAGCAGTTTTAACTCCTACGCCGGGGAGCTGTTTTTT
-	18	TRBV4-3	TRBD2	TRBJ2-2	CASSQDSGGGANTGELFF	TGCGCCAGCAGCCAAGATTCAGGCGGGGGGGCGAACACCGGGGAGCTGTTTTTT
-	13	TRBV6-6	-	TRBJ2-4	CASSYMTGDLGFF	TGTGCCAGCAGTTACATGACCGGGGACTTAGGTTTCTTC
-	17	TRBV7-9	TRBD1	TRBJ2-1	CASSSPGQIGSYNEQFF	TGTGCCAGCAGCTCTCCGGGACAGATTGGCTCCTACAATGAGCAGTTCTTC
once	14	TRBV27	TRBD1	TRBJ2-7	CASSWQGAGYEQYF	TGTGCCAGCAGTTGGCAGGGGGCGGGTTACGAGCAGTACTTC
-	15	TRBV9	-	TRBJ2-7	CASSVSASASYEQYF	TGTGCCAGCAGCGTATCCGCCAGTGCGTCCTACGAGCAGTACTTC
-	14	TRBV10-2	TRBD2	TRBJ2-7	CASSDPGLGAEQYF	TGCGCCAGCAGTGACCCGGGACTAGGGGCCGAGCAGTACTTC
-	14	TRBV6-1	-	TRBJ1-4	CASSESGYNEKLFF	TGTGCCAGCAGTGAATCCGGTTATAATGAAAAACTGTTTTTT
-	14	TRBV7-9	-	TRBJ1-5	CASSISGPNQPQHF	TGTGCCAGCAGCATATCGGGCCCCAATCAGCCCCAGCATTTT
-	13	TRBV18	-	TRBJ2-5	CASSSDGEETQYF	TGTGCCAGCTCATCCGACGGGGAAGAGACCCAGTACTTC
-	15	TRBV19	-	TRBJ1-5	CASRGLLGSNQPQHF	TGTGCCAGTAGAGGACTCCTCGGGAGCAATCAGCCCCAGCATTTT
-	15	TRBV27	-	TRBJ2-5	CASSLLGGVVETQYF	TGTGCCAGCAGTTTATTAGGAGGGGTCGTAGAGACCCAGTACTTC
-	14	TRBV6-5	-	TRBJ2-3	CASSYWPITDTQYF	TGTGCCAGCAGTTATTGGCCAATCACAGATACGCAGTATTTT